This T cell receptor beta chain originates from a study of long-term antiretroviral therapy in people with HIV. Assay version v3.0 of immunoSEQ was used, and it was run at survey level. Only in-frame clones appear in the TCRdb table, and some are missing; sequencing was by immunoSEQ multiplex PCR. The data hold 20,000 or so clones, with approximately 83% observed a single time. HIV-positive participants were all treated in the United States. This clone was recorded a few times. Its antigen is still unknown. Study-level results: Controls had broader CDR3 length ranges than HIV repertoires did. Collection of the blood took place between about 2003 and 2018. The ART regimens in use then may have been less effective than current ones. Although diversity increased after ART, it remained lower than in transplant donor controls.

Sequencing was performed on unsorted PBMCs, taken 0.5 years before starting antiretroviral therapy. The origin of this receptor is a man younger than 35 with HIV.

The CDR3 is CASSLGTGEGETQYF. CDR3 DNA: TGTGCCAGCAGCTTAGGGACAGGGGAGGGGGAGACCCAGTACTTC. The chain recombines TRBV7-8 with TRBJ2-5, with 9 nucleotides matching TRBD1. Germline trimming cut 1 base from V and 5 bases from J; bases unmatched to any gene: 5. The germline CDR1 and CDR2 sequences are SGHVS and FQNEAQ. The CDR3 runs to 15 residues.